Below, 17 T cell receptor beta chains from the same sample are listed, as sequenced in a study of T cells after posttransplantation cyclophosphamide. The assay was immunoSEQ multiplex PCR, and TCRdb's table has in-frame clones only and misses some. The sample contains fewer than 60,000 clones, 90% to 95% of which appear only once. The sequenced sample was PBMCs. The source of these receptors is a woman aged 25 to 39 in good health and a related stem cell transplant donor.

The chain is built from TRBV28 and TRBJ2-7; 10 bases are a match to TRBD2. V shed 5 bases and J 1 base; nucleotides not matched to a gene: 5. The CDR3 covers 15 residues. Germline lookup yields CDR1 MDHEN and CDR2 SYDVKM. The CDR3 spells CASSLAGAGSYEQYF. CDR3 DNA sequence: TGTGCCAGCAGTCTAGCGGGGGCTGGGTCCTACGAGCAGTACTTC.

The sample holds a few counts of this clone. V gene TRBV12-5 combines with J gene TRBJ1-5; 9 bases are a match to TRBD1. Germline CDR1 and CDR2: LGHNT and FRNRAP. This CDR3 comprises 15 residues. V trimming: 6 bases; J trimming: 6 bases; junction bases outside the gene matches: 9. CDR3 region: CASGDTGGLGQPQHF. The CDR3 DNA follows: TGTGCTAGTGGCGATACAGGGGGCCTAGGTCAGCCCCAGCATTTT.

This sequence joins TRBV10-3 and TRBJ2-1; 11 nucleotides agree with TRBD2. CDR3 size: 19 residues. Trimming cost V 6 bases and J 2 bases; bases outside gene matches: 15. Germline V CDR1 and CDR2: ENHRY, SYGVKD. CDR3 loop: CAISVLAGGRQTPYNEQFF. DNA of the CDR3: TGTGCCATCAGCGTTCTAGCGGGGGGACGCCAGACCCCCTACAATGAGCAGTTCTTC.

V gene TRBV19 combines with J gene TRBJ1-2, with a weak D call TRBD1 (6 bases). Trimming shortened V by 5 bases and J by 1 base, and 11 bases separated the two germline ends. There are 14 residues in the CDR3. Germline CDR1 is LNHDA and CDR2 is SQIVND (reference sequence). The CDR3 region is CASSSDSLNYGYTF. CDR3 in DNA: TGTGCCAGTAGTTCGGACAGTCTTAACTATGGCTACACCTTC.

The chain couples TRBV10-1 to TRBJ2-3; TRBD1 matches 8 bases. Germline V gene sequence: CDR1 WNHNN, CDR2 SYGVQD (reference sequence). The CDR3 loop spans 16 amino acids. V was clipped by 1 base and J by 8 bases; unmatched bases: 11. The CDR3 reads CASSEWTGPFRGTQYF. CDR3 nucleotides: TGCGCCAGCAGTGAGTGGACAGGGCCCTTTAGGGGTACGCAGTATTTT.

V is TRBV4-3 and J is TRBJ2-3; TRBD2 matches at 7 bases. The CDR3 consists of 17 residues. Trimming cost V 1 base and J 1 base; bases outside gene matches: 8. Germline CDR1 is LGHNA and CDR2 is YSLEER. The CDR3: CASSQAGTTDGTDTQYF. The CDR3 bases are TGCGCCAGCAGCCAAGCGGGGACTACCGATGGCACAGATACGCAGTATTTT.

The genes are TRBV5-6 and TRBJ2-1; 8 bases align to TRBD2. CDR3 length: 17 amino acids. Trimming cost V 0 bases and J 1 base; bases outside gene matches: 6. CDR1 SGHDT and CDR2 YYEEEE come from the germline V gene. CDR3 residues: CASSLAPGGPSYNEQFF. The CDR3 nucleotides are TGTGCCAGCAGCTTGGCTCCGGGGGGGCCGTCCTACAATGAGCAGTTCTTC.

Here the CDR3 reads CASSSRISGYQETQYF. As DNA, the CDR3 is TGTGCCAGCAGCTCTAGGATTAGCGGTTACCAAGAGACCCAGTACTTC. This sequence joins TRBV7-9 and TRBJ2-5, with D possibly matching TRBD2 (6 bases). This CDR3 is built from 16 residues. Trimming cost V 4 bases and J 0 bases, with 15 bases left between them. Germline assignment: CDR1 SEHNR and CDR2 FQNEAQ (reference sequence).

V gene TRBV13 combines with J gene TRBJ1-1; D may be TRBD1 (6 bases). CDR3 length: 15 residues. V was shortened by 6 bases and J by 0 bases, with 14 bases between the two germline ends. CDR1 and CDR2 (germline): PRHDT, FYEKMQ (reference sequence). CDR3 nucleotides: TGTGCCAGCAGAATCAAGGGACACTTGAACACTGAAGCTTTCTTT. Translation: CASRIKGHLNTEAFF.

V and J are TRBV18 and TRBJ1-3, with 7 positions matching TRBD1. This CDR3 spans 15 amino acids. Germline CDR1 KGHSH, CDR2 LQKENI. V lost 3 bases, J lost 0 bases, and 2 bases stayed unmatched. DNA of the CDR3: TGTGCCAGCTCACCGGGACAGAGCTCTGGAAACACCATATATTTT. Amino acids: CASSPGQSSGNTIYF.

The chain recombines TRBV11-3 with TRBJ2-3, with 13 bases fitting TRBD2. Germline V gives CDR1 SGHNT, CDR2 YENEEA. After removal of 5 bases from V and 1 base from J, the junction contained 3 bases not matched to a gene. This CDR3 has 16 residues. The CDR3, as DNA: TGTGCCAGCAGCCCAGGACTAGCGGGGGGCACAGATACGCAGTATTTT. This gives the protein CASSPGLAGGTDTQYF.

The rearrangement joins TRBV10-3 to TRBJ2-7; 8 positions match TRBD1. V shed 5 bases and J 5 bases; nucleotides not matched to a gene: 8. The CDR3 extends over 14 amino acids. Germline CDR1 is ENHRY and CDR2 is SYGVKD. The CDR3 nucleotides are TGTGCCATCAGTAAAAGACAGGGGTTGCACGAGCAGTACTTC. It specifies CAISKRQGLHEQYF.

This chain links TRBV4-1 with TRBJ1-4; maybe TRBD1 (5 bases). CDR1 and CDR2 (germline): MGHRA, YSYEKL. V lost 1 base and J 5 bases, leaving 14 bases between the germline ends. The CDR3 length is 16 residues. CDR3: CASSQGILRENEKLFF. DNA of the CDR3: TGCGCCAGCAGCCAAGGTATTCTCAGGGAAAATGAAAAACTGTTTTTT.

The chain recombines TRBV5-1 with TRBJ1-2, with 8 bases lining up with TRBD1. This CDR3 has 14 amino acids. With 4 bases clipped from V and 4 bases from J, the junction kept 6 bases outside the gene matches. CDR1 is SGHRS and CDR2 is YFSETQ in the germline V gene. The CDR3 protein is CASSPGQGVYGYTF. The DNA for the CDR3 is TGCGCCAGCAGCCCAGGACAGGGCGTCTATGGCTACACCTTC. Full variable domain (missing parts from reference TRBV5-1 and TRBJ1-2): KAGVTQTPRYLIKTRGQQVTLSCSPISGHRSVSWYQQTPGQGLQFLFEYFSETQRNKGNFPGRFSGRQFSNSRSEMNVSTLELGDSALYLCASSPGQGVYGYTFGSGTRLTVV.

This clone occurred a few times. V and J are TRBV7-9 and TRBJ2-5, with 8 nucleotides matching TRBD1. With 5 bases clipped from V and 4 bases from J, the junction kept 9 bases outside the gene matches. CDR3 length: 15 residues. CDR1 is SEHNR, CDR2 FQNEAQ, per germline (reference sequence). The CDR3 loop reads CASSPRTGSGETQYF. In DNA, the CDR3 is TGTGCCAGCAGCCCCAGGACAGGGTCGGGAGAGACCCAGTACTTC.

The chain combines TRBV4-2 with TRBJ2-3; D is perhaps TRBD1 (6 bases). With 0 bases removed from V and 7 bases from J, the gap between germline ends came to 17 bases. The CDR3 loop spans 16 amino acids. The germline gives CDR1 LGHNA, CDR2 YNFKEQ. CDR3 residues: CASSQDTGQLSNTQYF. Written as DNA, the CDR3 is TGTGCCAGCAGCCAAGATACCGGACAGTTAAGTAATACGCAGTATTTT.

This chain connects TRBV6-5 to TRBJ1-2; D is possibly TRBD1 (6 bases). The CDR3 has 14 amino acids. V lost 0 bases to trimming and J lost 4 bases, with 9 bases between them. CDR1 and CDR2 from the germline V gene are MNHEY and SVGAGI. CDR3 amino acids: CASSYSGQLYGYTF. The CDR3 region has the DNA TGTGCCAGCAGTTACTCTGGACAGCTCTATGGCTACACCTTC.